A single T cell receptor beta chain is shown here with its context. Authors' methods: Reference gene primer amplification gave estimated nucleated cell counts. The data were produced by immunoSEQ multiplex PCR, yet TCRdb's version contains in-frame clones alone and is incomplete. That table gives V, J and clone size, and the DNA gave D and trimming. The sample holds around 46,000 clones, approximately 86% seen once. This specimen comes from a study of blood T cell repertoires in COVID-19. Across the study: Acute and convalescent COVID-19 samples came from the United States, Italy and Spain. The analysed material was cDNA or gDNA that came from T cells, B-cell-depleted T cells, or PBMCs.

The clonotype comes from a man aged 60-69 years with active or convalescent COVID-19. Sequencing was done on a sample of peripheral blood.

CDR3 nucleotide sequence: TGTGCCACCAGCAGAGGGGGACAGGGAGGATACGAGCAGTACTTC. Its translation is CATSRGGQGGYEQYF. This chain uses TRBV15 with TRBJ2-7, with 9 bases matching TRBD1. From germline, CDR1 is LNHNV and CDR2 YYDKDF (reference sequence). This CDR3 has 15 residues. V trimming: 1 base; J trimming: 4 bases; junction bases outside the gene matches: 5.